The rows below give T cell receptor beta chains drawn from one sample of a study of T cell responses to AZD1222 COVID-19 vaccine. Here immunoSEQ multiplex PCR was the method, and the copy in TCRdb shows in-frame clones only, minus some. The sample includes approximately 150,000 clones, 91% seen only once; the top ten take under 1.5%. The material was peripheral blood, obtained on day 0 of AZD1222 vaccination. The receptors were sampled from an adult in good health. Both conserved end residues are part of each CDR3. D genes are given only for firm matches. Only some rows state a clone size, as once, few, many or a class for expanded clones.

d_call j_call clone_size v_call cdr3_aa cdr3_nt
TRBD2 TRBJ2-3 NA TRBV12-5 CASGLAGGIDTQYF TGTGCTAGTGGGCTAGCGGGGGGAATAGATACGCAGTATTTT
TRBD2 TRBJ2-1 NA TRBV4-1 CASSQEGWFAGGYNEQFF TGCGCCAGCAGCCAAGAGGGCTGGTTTGCGGGGGGTTACAATGAGCAGTTCTTC
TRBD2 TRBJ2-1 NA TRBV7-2 CASSLMGGDEQFF TGTGCCAGCAGCTTAATGGGGGGGGATGAGCAGTTCTTC
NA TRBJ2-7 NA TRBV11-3 CASSLGGYETSYEQYF TGTGCCAGCAGCTTAGGGGGGTACGAGACCTCTTACGAGCAGTACTTC
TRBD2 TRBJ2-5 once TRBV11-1 CASSSGLGQETQYF TGTGCCAGCAGCTCCGGACTAGGCCAAGAGACCCAGTACTTC
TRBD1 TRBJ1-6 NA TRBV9 CASSVARDRNNSPLHF TGTGCCAGCAGCGTAGCCCGGGACAGAAATAATTCACCCCTCCACTTT
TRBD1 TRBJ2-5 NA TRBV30 CAWSPGTAVYF TGTGCCTGGAGTCCAGGGACAGCCGTGTACTTC
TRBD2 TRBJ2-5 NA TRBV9 CASSPAGGRETQYF TGTGCCAGCAGCCCTGCGGGAGGTAGGGAGACCCAGTACTTC
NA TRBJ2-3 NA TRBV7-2 CASSLRQALSTDTQYF TGTGCCAGCAGCCTCAGACAGGCCCTCTCCACAGATACGCAGTATTTT
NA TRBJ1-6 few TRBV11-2 CASRFTGRGDSPLHF TGTGCCAGCAGATTTACAGGGAGAGGAGATTCACCCCTCCACTTT
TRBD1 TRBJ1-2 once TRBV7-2 CASSQDRVLGYTF TGTGCCAGCAGCCAGGACAGGGTGTTAGGCTACACCTTC
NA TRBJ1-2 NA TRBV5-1 CASSLDAVGYTF TGCGCCAGCAGCTTGGATGCAGTAGGCTACACCTTC
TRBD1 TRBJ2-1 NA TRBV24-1 CATSDSGTGPSEQFF TGTGCCACCAGTGATTCGGGGACAGGGCCAAGTGAGCAGTTCTTC
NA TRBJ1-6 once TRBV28 CASSPPTSYNSPLHF TGTGCCAGCAGTCCGCCTACCTCCTATAATTCACCCCTCCACTTT
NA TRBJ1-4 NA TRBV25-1 CASSYASTNEKLFF TGTGCCAGCAGCTACGCCTCGACTAATGAAAAACTGTTTTTT
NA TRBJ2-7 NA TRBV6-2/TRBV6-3 CASSSPDMVGQYF TGTGCCAGCAGTTCGCCGGACATGGTCGGGCAGTACTTC
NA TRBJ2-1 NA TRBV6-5 CASRRVSYSYNEQFF TGTGCCAGCAGGAGGGTTTCATACTCCTACAATGAGCAGTTCTTC
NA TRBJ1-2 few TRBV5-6 CASSLALSTGYTF TGTGCCAGCAGCTTGGCCTTGAGTACGGGCTACACCTTC
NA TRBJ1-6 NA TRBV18 CASSPMGQNSPLHF TGTGCCAGCTCACCAATGGGGCAGAATTCACCCCTCCACTTT
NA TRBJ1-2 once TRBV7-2 CASSPPNLNYGYTF TGTGCCAGCAGCCCGCCGAACCTTAACTATGGCTACACCTTC
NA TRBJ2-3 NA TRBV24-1 CATSGMGQQGTDTQYF TGTGCCACCAGTGGGATGGGTCAGCAGGGTACAGATACGCAGTATTTT
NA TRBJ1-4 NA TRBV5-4 CASSQEPGGIEEKLFF TGTGCCAGCAGCCAAGAACCGGGGGGGATAGAAGAAAAACTGTTTTTT
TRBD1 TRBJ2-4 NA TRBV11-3 CASSSDRGDIQYF TGTGCCAGCAGCTCCGACAGGGGCGACATTCAGTACTTC
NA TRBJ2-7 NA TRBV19 CASSSRYGGEETYEQYF TGTGCCAGTAGTAGCCGTTATGGAGGGGAGGAGACCTACGAGCAGTACTTC
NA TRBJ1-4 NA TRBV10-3 CAISVFPEPRKGRSERKLFF TGTGCCATCAGTGTCTTCCCTGAACCAAGGAAAGGGAGATCCGAAAGAAAACTGTTTTTT
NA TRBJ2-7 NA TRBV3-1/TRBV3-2 CASSPRGYSYEQYF TGTGCCAGCAGCCCCCGGGGGTACTCCTACGAGCAGTACTTC
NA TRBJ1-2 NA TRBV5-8 CASRTSPGYTF TGTGCCAGCAGGACCTCCCCGGGCTACACCTTC
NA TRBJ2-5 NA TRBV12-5 CASGTSETETQYF TGTGCTAGTGGAACATCAGAGACAGAGACCCAGTACTTC
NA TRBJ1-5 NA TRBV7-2 CASSLAGGSNQPQHF TGTGCCAGCAGCCTGGCCGGGGGAAGCAATCAGCCCCAGCATTTT
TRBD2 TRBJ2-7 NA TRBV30 CAWSWGGLAGLSADEQYF TGTGCCTGGAGTTGGGGCGGACTAGCGGGACTGTCGGCCGACGAGCAGTACTTC
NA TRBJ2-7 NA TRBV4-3 CASSLFRSGNEQYF TGCGCCAGCAGCCTCTTCAGATCGGGAAACGAGCAGTACTTC